This TCR beta chain stems from a study of cytomegalovirus exposure and HLA in healthy donors. Primers: 60 Vbeta forward and 13 Jbeta reverse. Clones were sequenced by immunoSEQ multiplex PCR, and TCRdb holds only the in-frame ones, with some missing. The repertoire has 200,000 or so clones, around 80% of them found once; the top ten carry 0.63%. These donors, healthy bone marrow donors, were studied. V was trimmed by 4 bases and J by 2 bases, leaving 8 bases between them. Looked up from germline, CDR1 is MNHEY and CDR2 is SMNVEV (reference sequence). This CDR3 contains 13 residues. V gene TRBV27 combines with J gene TRBJ1-1; tentative D call: TRBD1 (5 bases). This TCR was sampled from a young man in good health and CMV-seronegative. The specimen was PBMCs. The CDR3 bases are TGTGCCAGCAGTTGGGGCGTCAACACTGAAGCTTTCTTT. Its translation: CASSWGVNTEAFF.